The present TCR beta chain was sequenced within a study of cytomegalovirus exposure and HLA in healthy donors. Study-wide points: It was shown in a later analysis that HLA-associated TCR beta chains were more clonally expanded than other, equally common chains.

PCR involved 60 Vbeta and 13 Jbeta primers. Using immunoSEQ multiplex PCR, the repertoire was profiled, and TCRdb retains in-frame clones only, with some absent. The profile shows roughly 150,000 clones, just under 75% of them singletons. On this clone itself: Its antigen remains unidentified.

V was trimmed by 6 bases and J by 3 bases, leaving 15 bases between them. This CDR3 contains 15 residues. Germline V lookup: CDR1 MNHNY, CDR2 SVGAGI (reference sequence). The sequencing sample was made of PBMCs. The V gene is TRBV6-6, the J gene TRBJ1-5; a weak D match, TRBD1 (6 bases). The TCR comes from a woman aged 18-30 years in good health and CMV-seronegative. CDR3 in amino acids: CASSGGQYYNQPQHF. Written as DNA, the CDR3 is TGTGCCAGCAGCGGCGGACAGTATTACAATCAGCCCCAGCATTTT.